This T cell receptor (beta chain) was obtained from a study of control samples from healthy donors and cancer patients. Using immunoSEQ multiplex PCR, the repertoire was profiled, and TCRdb retains in-frame clones only, with some absent. The table shows roughly 99,000 clones, with roughly 86% occurring only once. The CDR3 loop spans 18 amino acids. The V end was cut by 2 bases, the J end by 2 bases, with 16 bases between. CDR1 and CDR2 from the germline V gene are SGHTA and FQGNSA. Sequences were obtained from blood. The V and J genes are TRBV7-2 and TRBJ1-6; D not resolved. This receptor was obtained from a man aged 55 to 70 in good health. CDR3 region: CASSLIGDQRAYNSPLHF. As DNA, the CDR3 is TGTGCCAGCAGCTTAATCGGGGATCAGCGGGCCTATAATTCACCCCTCCACTTT. Full variable domain (outside the CDR3, taken from reference TRBV7-2 and TRBJ1-6): GAGVSQSPSNKVTEKGKDVELRCDPISGHTALYWYRQSLGQGLEFLIYFQGNSAPDKSGLPSDRFSAERTGGSVSTLTIQRTQQEDSAVYLCASSLIGDQRAYNSPLHFGNGTRLTVT.